The source of this T cell receptor beta chain is a study of blood T cell repertoires in COVID-19. Whole-study context: PBMCs, B-cell-depleted T cells, or T cells provided the cDNA or gDNA that made up the material.

Study processing details: Reference gene primer amplification yielded estimated nucleated cell counts. The repertoire was sequenced with immunoSEQ multiplex PCR; TCRdb's copy has only in-frame clones and lacks some. V, J and clone size derive from that table, while D and trimming were established from the DNA sequence. Found here are 130,000 to 150,000 clones, 70% to 85% of them singletons; the top ten hold about 5.8%. Trimming left V 1 base short and J 7 bases short, with 7 bases between. The CDR3 loop spans 11 amino acids. Germline V gene data show CDR1 as DFQATT and CDR2 as SNEGSKA (reference sequence).

The sequence was obtained from a human donor in a cohort sampled during active COVID-19. The J gene is TRBJ1-2, the V gene TRBV20-1; TRBD1 is a possible D gene (5 bases). Material: peripheral blood. CDR3 nucleotides: TGCAGTGCTAGAGGGGGCTCTGGCTACACCTTC. It is translated as CSARGGSGYTF.